This T cell receptor (beta chain) originates from a study of blood T cell repertoires in COVID-19. Study at large: T cells, B-cell-depleted T cells, or PBMCs provided the cDNA or gDNA that served as material.

Germline values: CDR1 SGDLS, CDR2 YYNGEE. V shed 3 bases, J shed 3 bases, and the junction held 6 bases outside the gene matches. This CDR3 has 16 amino acids. The sample holds a few counts of this clone. In the source study's methods: From reference gene primer amplification, estimates of nucleated cell counts were derived. Assay: immunoSEQ multiplex PCR; the TCRdb copy retains only in-frame clones and omits some. The V and J calls and clone size are taken from that table; D and trimming were inferred from the DNA. The table lists 35,000 to 45,000 clones, 90% of them singletons. The rearrangement joins TRBV9 to TRBJ2-3; 11 positions agree with TRBD2. The sequence was collected from a man between 50 and 59 years old with active COVID-19. Sample: peripheral blood. The CDR3 sequence: CASSALAGGRTDTQYF. CDR3 in DNA: TGTGCCAGCAGCGCCCTAGCGGGGGGCCGTACAGATACGCAGTATTTT. The complete variable domain, with remaining parts taken from reference TRBV9 and TRBJ2-3, reads DSGVTQTPKHLITATGQRVTLRCSPRSGDLSVYWYQQSLDQGLQFLIQYYNGEERAKGNILERFSAQQFPDLHSELNLSSLELGDSALYFCASSALAGGRTDTQYFGPGTRLTVL.